A single sample is the source of the 29 T cell receptor beta chains below, sequenced in a study of Graves' ophthalmopathy and Graves' hyperthyroidism. The authors amplified TCR beta CDR3 regions from RNA transcripts. First-round RT-PCR employed HTBI primers, with a second-round multiplex PCR after it. TCRdb re-analysed the multiplex PCR reads in MiXCR, keeping a single row per CDR3 protein. The sample has almost 400,000 distinct CDR3 sequences, around 19% seen once. The sample consisted of peripheral blood. The receptor set was obtained from a woman younger than 30 with Graves' ophthalmopathy.

This clonotype was seen ten or more times. V usage is TRBV7-3 and J usage is TRBJ2-6; 10 nucleotides match TRBD1. The ends lost 3 bases at V and 2 bases at J; junction bases unmatched: 4. Looked up from germline, CDR1 is SGHTA and CDR2 is FQGTGA. This CDR3 is 17 amino acids long. DNA for the CDR3: TGTGCCAGCAGCTTCATGACAGGGGGCACTGGGGCCAACGTCCTGACTTTC. Translated, it gives CASSFMTGGTGANVLTF. Full variable domain (rest looked up from reference TRBV7-3 and TRBJ2-6): GAGVSQTPSNKVTEKGKYVELRCDPISGHTALYWYRQSLGQGPEFLIYFQGTGAADDSGLPNDRFFAVRPEGSVSTLKIQRTERGDSAVYLCASSFMTGGTGANVLTFGAGSRLTVL.

This clonotype has ten or more counts. The chain has TRBV6-5 and TRBJ2-7, with D maybe TRBD1 (5 bases). The germline V gene encodes CDR1 MNHEY and CDR2 SVGAGI. Trimming shortened V by 6 bases and J by 7 bases, and 19 bases separated the two germline ends. The CDR3 is 14 amino acids. The CDR3 is CASRLGAGLGEQYF. DNA of the CDR3: TGTGCCAGCAGGTTAGGGGCCGGTTTGGGGGAGCAGTACTTC.

This clonotype was found a few times. The chain combines TRBV2 with TRBJ1-1; 7 nucleotides match TRBD1. This CDR3 has 14 residues. V shed 6 bases and J 1 base; nucleotides not matched to a gene: 5. CDR1 and CDR2 from the germline V gene are SNHLY and FYNNEI. The CDR3 nucleotides are TGTGCCAGCAGCGATGGGACAGCGAACACTGAAGCTTTCTTT. It translates to CASSDGTANTEAFF.

There are many counts of this clonotype. The rearrangement links TRBV20-1 to TRBJ2-2, with D tentatively TRBD1 (5 bases). Germline-derived CDR1 and CDR2 are DFQATT and SNEGSKA (reference sequence). V was cut by 5 bases and J by 5 bases, with 9 bases left in between. There are 12 residues in the CDR3. As DNA, the CDR3 is TGCAGTGCTGTGCCAGGGACCGGGGAGCTGTTTTTT. Amino acid sequence: CSAVPGTGELFF.

At least ten counts were recorded for this clonotype. V usage is TRBV3-1 and J usage is TRBJ1-1; D not certain. The CDR3 sequence is 14 residues long. Trimming stripped 6 bases from V and 2 bases from J, with 13 bases between. CDR1 LGHDT and CDR2 YNNKEL come from the germline V gene (reference sequence). The CDR3 loop is CASRSSGRNTEAFF. DNA for the CDR3: TGTGCCAGCAGGTCCTCCGGGAGAAACACTGAAGCTTTCTTT. The variable domain in full, completed from reference TRBV3-1 and TRBJ1-1, reads DTAVSQTPKYLVTQMGNDKSIKCEQNLGHDTMYWYKQDSKKFLKIMFSYNNKELIINETVPNRFSPKSPDKAHLNLHINSLELGDSAVYFCASRSSGRNTEAFFGQGTRLTVV.

The chain is built from TRBV29-1 and TRBJ1-3; 7 nucleotides agree with TRBD1. In germline, CDR1 is SQVTM, CDR2 ANQGSEA. With V trimmed by 6 bases and J by 2 bases, 7 bases remained unmatched. The CDR3 spans 14 residues. CDR3 in DNA: TGCAGCGTGGGGACAGCGGACCCTGGAAACACCATATATTTT. Translation: CSVGTADPGNTIYF.

This clonotype was seen ten or more times. This chain links TRBV10-1 with TRBJ2-7; 13 bases agree with TRBD2. CDR3 size: 16 residues. V shed 4 bases and J 0 bases; nucleotides not matched to a gene: 3. CDR1 is WNHNN and CDR2 is SYGVQD in the germline V gene (reference sequence). CDR3 in DNA: TGCGCCAGCAGTGCGGGACTAGCGGGACCCTCCTACGAGCAGTACTTC. Translating it yields CASSAGLAGPSYEQYF.

The chain employs TRBV29-1 and TRBJ2-5, with D maybe TRBD1 (5 bases). This CDR3 has 11 amino acids. The germline V gene has CDR1 SQVTM and CDR2 ANQGSEA. V was clipped by 6 bases and J by 7 bases, with 12 bases between them. CDR3 sequence reads: CSVLGAGTQYF. The CDR3 bases are TGCAGCGTCCTTGGGGCAGGGACCCAGTACTTC.

This clonotype was recorded at least ten times. This rearrangement joins TRBV19 to TRBJ1-5; D call uncertain. The V gene's germline CDR1 is LNHDA and CDR2 SQIVND (reference sequence). Trimming cost V 3 bases and J 2 bases, with 17 bases left between them. The CDR3 totals 17 residues. CDR3 in amino acids: CASSIYFQVRGNQPQHF. In DNA form, the CDR3 reads TGTGCCAGTAGTATTTATTTCCAGGTAAGGGGCAATCAGCCCCAGCATTTT.

This clonotype was picked up many times. A read error is likely, as this CDR3 ends without the conserved phenylalanine or tryptophan. The DNA is omitted, as the CDR3 cannot be located on it reliably, and the CDR3 follows TCRdb's listing. The V gene is TRBV27, the J gene TRBJ2-7; the table's TRBD2 call for D was not verified on the DNA. A total of 15 residues make up the CDR3, ends included. Germline CDR1 and CDR2: MNHEY and SMNVEV (reference sequence). CDR3 region: CASSPSGRVQRSKYL.

This clonotype has more than one count but fewer than ten. This chain connects TRBV20-1 to TRBJ1-6, with no clear D. CDR1 DFQATT and CDR2 SNEGSKA come from the germline V gene (reference sequence). The CDR3 covers 17 residues. Trimming left V 0 bases short and J 0 bases short, with 12 bases between. The CDR3 sequence is CSARDPGEYSYNSPLHF. CDR3 coding DNA: TGCAGTGCTAGAGATCCTGGGGAATACTCCTATAATTCACCCCTCCACTTT.

The sample holds many counts of this clonotype. V is TRBV6-1 and J is TRBJ1-1, with 7 bases aligning to TRBD1. The CDR3 is made up of 12 amino acids. Per germline, CDR1 MNHNS and CDR2 SASEGT. V trimming: 6 bases; J trimming: 10 bases; junction bases outside the gene matches: 8. The CDR3 bases are TGTGCCAGCAGATCCCGACAGGGAGTAGCTTTCTTT. Its protein product is CASRSRQGVAFF.

In its sample, this clonotype was seen many times. The rearrangement links TRBV20-1 to TRBJ2-4, with TRBD2 identical over 12 bases. CDR1 is DFQATT, CDR2 SNEGSKA, per germline (reference sequence). The CDR3 covers 15 residues. V lost 3 bases and J lost 6; bases outside the gene matches: 6. The CDR3 loop reads CSASGGLAGRNIQYF. CDR3 coding DNA: TGCAGTGCTAGCGGAGGACTAGCGGGAAGAAACATTCAGTACTTC.

This clonotype was found many times. V usage is TRBV6-1 and J usage is TRBJ1-1, with 7 bases matching TRBD1. CDR3 size: 15 residues. J lost 2 bases, V lost 6 bases, and 9 bases had no gene match. The germline V gene encodes CDR1 MNHNS and CDR2 SASEGT. CDR3 sequence: CASRKGPGGNTEAFF. CDR3 DNA sequence: TGTGCCAGCAGGAAAGGACCAGGGGGTAACACTGAAGCTTTCTTT.

Ten or more counts support this clonotype. V usage is TRBV7-8 and J usage is TRBJ2-7; D perhaps matches TRBD1 (6 bases). Germline V gene sequence: CDR1 SGHVS, CDR2 FQNEAQ. This CDR3 region has 14 residues. V lost 5 bases, J lost 2 bases, and 13 bases lay in between. The CDR3 spells CASSVNRVPYEQYF. The CDR3 nucleotides are TGTGCCAGCAGCGTGAACAGGGTCCCCTACGAGCAGTACTTC.

This clonotype was detected ten times or more. The V gene is TRBV11-2, the J gene TRBJ1-1; D is undetermined. CDR3 length equals 18 residues. CDR1 is SGHAT, CDR2 FQNNGV, per germline. Trimming took off 3 bases at V and 3 bases at J, with 23 bases between the two ends. As DNA, the CDR3 is TGTGCCAGCAGCTTCAACGGGCCAAGGGTAGGTCGGGACACTGAAGCTTTCTTT. This sequence encodes CASSFNGPRVGRDTEAFF.

This clonotype was observed at least ten times. V is TRBV18 and J is TRBJ2-7, with D perhaps TRBD2 (7 bases). CDR3 size: 16 residues. In germline, CDR1 is KGHSH, CDR2 LQKENI. V was shortened by 1 base and J by 1 base, with 14 bases between the two germline ends. CDR3 loop: CASSPLGGRESYEQYF. The CDR3 nucleotides are TGTGCCAGCTCACCACTCGGGGGGCGGGAGTCCTACGAGCAGTACTTC. Together with reference TRBV18 and TRBJ2-7, the CDR3 gives the full variable domain: NAGVMQNPRHLVRRRGQEARLRCSPMKGHSHVYWYRQLPEEGLKFMVYLQKENIIDESGMPKERFSAEFPKEGPSILRIQQVVRGDSAAYFCASSPLGGRESYEQYFGPGTRLTVT.

The rearrangement joins TRBV12-3 or TRBV12-4 to TRBJ2-5, with 9 nucleotides matching TRBD1. CDR3 length: 14 residues. Unmatched junction bases numbered 10, after V lost 9 bases and J lost 5 bases. The CDR3 DNA is TGTGCCAGTCTGCGGACAGGGGAGTTTGAGACCCAGTACTTC. Its translation is CASLRTGEFETQYF.

The chain joins TRBV12-3 or TRBV12-4 to TRBJ2-7; possibly TRBD1 for D (6 bases). The CDR3 is 13 amino acids. V shed 7 bases and J shed 7 bases, with 17 bases lying between them. CDR3 coding DNA: TGTGCCAGCACCCAGGGGTTTAGAGGGGAGCAGTACTTC. Translating gives CASTQGFRGEQYF.

This clonotype has a count of ten or more. The genes are TRBV20-1 and TRBJ2-7; 7 bases are shared with TRBD2. V lost 6 bases to trimming and J lost 6 bases; unmatched junction nucleotides: 5. CDR1 DFQATT and CDR2 SNEGSKA come from the germline V gene (reference sequence). The CDR3 consists of 11 residues. CDR3 in amino acids: CSAKTSLEQYF. CDR3 nucleotides: TGCAGTGCCAAGACTAGCCTCGAGCAGTACTTC.

This clonotype occurred many times. The chain combines TRBV6-1 with TRBJ1-5, with a possible D match to TRBD1 (5 bases). Germline V gene data show CDR1 as MNHNS and CDR2 as SASEGT. This CDR3 has 16 residues. V lost 2 bases and J 0 bases, leaving 11 bases between the germline ends. This CDR3 is CASSESRGLSNQPQHF. CDR3 DNA sequence: TGTGCCAGCAGTGAAAGTAGGGGACTTAGCAATCAGCCCCAGCATTTT.

This clonotype was seen only a few times. The chain links TRBV28 to TRBJ1-1; D ambiguous. The CDR3 consists of 13 residues. In germline, CDR1 is MDHEN, CDR2 SYDVKM. Between the trimmed V and J ends, which lost 6 bases and 0 bases, there was a span of 8 bases. The CDR3 DNA reads TGTGCCAGCAGGCCGAACATGAACACTGAAGCTTTCTTT. Translation: CASRPNMNTEAFF. Full variable domain (missing parts from reference TRBV28 and TRBJ1-1): DVKVTQSSRYLVKRTGEKVFLECVQDMDHENMFWYRQDPGLGLRLIYFSYDVKMKEKGDIPEGYSVSREKKERFSLILESASTNQTSMYLCASRPNMNTEAFFGQGTRLTVV.

In its sample, this clonotype was seen many times. CDR3 region: CASSSPASEVETQYF. The CDR3 nucleotides read TGTGCCAGCAGTTCGCCGGCTAGCGAGGTGGAGACCCAGTACTTC. The chain recombines TRBV28 with TRBJ2-5; possibly TRBD2 for D (6 bases). Germline CDR1 MDHEN, CDR2 SYDVKM. The germline V and J ends were trimmed by 4 bases and 5 bases, with 17 bases remaining between them. This CDR3 is built from 15 residues.

This clonotype was seen repeatedly, ten times or more. The rearrangement uses TRBV5-1 and TRBJ2-7, with 7 positions matching TRBD2. Trimming cost V 5 bases and J 6 bases; bases outside gene matches: 14. Per the germline V gene, CDR1 is SGHRS and CDR2 is YFSETQ. CDR3 length equals 15 residues. The CDR3 nucleotides read TGCGCCAGCAGAAAGGGAGGGTCCCTTGGTGGCGAGCAGTACTTC. Its translation is CASRKGGSLGGEQYF.

This clonotype was detected ten times or more. The V call is TRBV27, the J call TRBJ1-5, with TRBD1 matching 9 bases. CDR3 length: 15 residues. CDR1 is MNHEY, CDR2 SMNVEV, per germline (reference sequence). V lost 5 bases to trimming and J lost 3 bases; unmatched junction nucleotides: 5. CDR3 DNA sequence: TGTGCCAGCAGTGCCGGGACAGGGTCCAATCAGCCCCAGCATTTT. Translated: CASSAGTGSNQPQHF.

This clonotype was picked up many times. The chain uses TRBV7-2 and TRBJ2-7, with D perhaps given as TRBD1 or TRBD2 (5 bases each). CDR3 size: 14 residues. Trimming cost V 8 bases and J 4 bases, with 18 bases left between them. Germline CDR1 SGHTA, CDR2 FQGNSA. The DNA for the CDR3 is TGTGCCAGCTCTCTCGGGACCCTCAATTACGAGCAGTACTTC. It codes for CASSLGTLNYEQYF.

This clonotype was counted many times. The J gene is TRBJ2-5, the V gene TRBV12-3 or TRBV12-4; a weak D match, TRBD1 (6 bases). V was trimmed by 6 bases and J by 2 bases, leaving 16 bases between them. CDR3 length equals 15 residues. The CDR3 reads CASSVQGPPQETQYF. The CDR3 DNA reads as TGTGCCAGCAGCGTCCAGGGGCCGCCGCAAGAGACCCAGTACTTC.

In its sample, this clonotype was seen many times. The rearrangement links TRBV6-2 or TRBV6-3 to TRBJ2-7; D is perhaps TRBD1 (5 bases). V dropped 8 bases and J dropped 2 bases, with 7 bases sitting between them. Germline V lookup: CDR1 MNHEY, CDR2 SVGEGT. This CDR3 comprises 11 residues. CDR3 nucleotide sequence: TGTGCCAGCGGCAGGGCCTACGAGCAGTACTTC. This sequence encodes CASGRAYEQYF.

This clonotype was recorded a few times. This sequence joins TRBV30 and TRBJ1-5; D uncertain. The CDR3 loop spans 16 amino acids. CDR1 is GTSNPN, CDR2 SVGIG, per germline (reference sequence). V lost 3 bases to trimming and J lost 5 bases, with 20 bases between them. CDR3 coding DNA: TGTGCCTGGAGCCAAAGGCCAGGAAGGTTGGATCAGCCCCAGCATTTT. Residues: CAWSQRPGRLDQPQHF.